The source of this T cell receptor beta chain is a study of OX40 agonist ivuxolimab in advanced cancers. Turning to the study itself: An agonistic anti-OX40 (CD134) antibody, ivuxolimab, was used to treat the patients. Partial responses were achieved by three patients, of whom one had hepatocellular carcinoma and two had cutaneous melanoma.

The length of the CDR3 is 13 residues. Germline-derived CDR1 and CDR2 are SGHVS and FNYEAQ. V was clipped by 4 bases and J by 3 bases, with 6 bases between them. The method was immunoSEQ multiplex PCR; TCRdb's version includes in-frame clones alone and lacks a portion of them. The sample consists of tens of thousands of clones, 85% to 90% of them appearing once. Individuals having autoimmune disease history or systemic immunosuppression were not enrolled. Sequencing was performed on CD4+ or CD8+ T cells sorted from blood, taken in a trial of the OX40 agonist ivuxolimab. The receptor was isolated from an adult with an advanced solid tumor such as melanoma, head and neck, liver or kidney cancer. This rearrangement joins TRBV7-6 to TRBJ2-2; maybe TRBD1 (5 bases). CDR3 bases: TGTGCCAGCAGCTCGACAGACACCGGGGAGCTGTTTTTT. It is translated as CASSSTDTGELFF.